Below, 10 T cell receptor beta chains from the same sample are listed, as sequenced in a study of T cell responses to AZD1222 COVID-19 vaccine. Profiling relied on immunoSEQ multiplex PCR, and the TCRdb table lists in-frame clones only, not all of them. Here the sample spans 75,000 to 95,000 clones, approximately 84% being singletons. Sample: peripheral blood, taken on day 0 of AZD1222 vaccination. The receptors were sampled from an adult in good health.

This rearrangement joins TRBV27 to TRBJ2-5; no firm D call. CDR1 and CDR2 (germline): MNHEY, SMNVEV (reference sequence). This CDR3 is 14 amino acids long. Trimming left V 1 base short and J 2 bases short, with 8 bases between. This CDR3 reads CASSLFFPQETQYF. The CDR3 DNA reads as TGTGCCAGCAGTTTATTTTTCCCACAAGAGACCCAGTACTTC.

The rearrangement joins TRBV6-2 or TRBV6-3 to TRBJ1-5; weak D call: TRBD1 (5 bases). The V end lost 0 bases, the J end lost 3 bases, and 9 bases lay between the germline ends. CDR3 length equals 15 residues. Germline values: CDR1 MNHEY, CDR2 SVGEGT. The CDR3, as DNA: TGTGCCAGCAGTTACTCTTGGGACGACAATCAGCCCCAGCATTTT. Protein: CASSYSWDDNQPQHF.

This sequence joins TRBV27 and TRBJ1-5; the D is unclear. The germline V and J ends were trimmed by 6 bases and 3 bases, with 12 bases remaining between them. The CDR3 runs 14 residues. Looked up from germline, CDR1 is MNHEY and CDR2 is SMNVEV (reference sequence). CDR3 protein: CASSPNGDNQPQHF. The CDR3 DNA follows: TGTGCCAGCAGCCCCAACGGGGACAATCAGCCCCAGCATTTT.

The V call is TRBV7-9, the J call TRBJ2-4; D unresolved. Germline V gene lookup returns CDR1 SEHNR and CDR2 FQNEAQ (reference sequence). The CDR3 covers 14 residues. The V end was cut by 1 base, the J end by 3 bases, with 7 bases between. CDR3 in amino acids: CASSLGQLKNIQYF. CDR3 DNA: TGTGCCAGCAGCTTAGGACAACTCAAAAACATTCAGTACTTC.

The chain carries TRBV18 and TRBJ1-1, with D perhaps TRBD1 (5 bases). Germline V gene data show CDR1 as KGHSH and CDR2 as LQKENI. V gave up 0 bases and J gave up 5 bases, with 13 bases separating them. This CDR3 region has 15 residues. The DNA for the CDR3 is TGTGCCAGCTCACCACCGGCTTGGCCAGGGACTGAAGCTTTCTTT. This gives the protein CASSPPAWPGTEAFF.

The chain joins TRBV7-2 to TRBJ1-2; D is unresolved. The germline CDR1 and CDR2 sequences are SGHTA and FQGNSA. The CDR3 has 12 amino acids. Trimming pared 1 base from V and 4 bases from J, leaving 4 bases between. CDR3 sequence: CASSLVGYGYTF. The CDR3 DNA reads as TGTGCCAGCAGCTTAGTAGGCTATGGCTACACCTTC.

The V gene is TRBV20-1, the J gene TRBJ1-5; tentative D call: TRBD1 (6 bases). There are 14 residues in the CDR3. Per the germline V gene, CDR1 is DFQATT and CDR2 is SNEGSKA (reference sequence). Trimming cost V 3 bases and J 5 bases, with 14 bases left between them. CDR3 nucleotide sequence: TGCAGTGCTAGTTATCCAGGGGATCATCAGCCCCAGCATTTT. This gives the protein CSASYPGDHQPQHF.

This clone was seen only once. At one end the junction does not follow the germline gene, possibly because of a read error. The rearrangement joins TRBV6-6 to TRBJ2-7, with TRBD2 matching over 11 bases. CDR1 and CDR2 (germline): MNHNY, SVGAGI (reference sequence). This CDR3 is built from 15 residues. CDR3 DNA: TGTGCCAGCAGCTACTTAGCGGGGGGGCAAATCAGGCAGTACTTC. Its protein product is CASSYLAGGQIRQYF.

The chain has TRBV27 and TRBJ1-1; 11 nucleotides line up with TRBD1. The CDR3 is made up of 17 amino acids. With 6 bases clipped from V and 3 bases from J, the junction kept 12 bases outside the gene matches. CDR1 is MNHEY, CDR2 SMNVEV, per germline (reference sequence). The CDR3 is CASRGRTGGVGDTEAFF. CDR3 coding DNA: TGTGCCAGCAGGGGTCGGACAGGGGGCGTCGGGGACACTGAAGCTTTCTTT.

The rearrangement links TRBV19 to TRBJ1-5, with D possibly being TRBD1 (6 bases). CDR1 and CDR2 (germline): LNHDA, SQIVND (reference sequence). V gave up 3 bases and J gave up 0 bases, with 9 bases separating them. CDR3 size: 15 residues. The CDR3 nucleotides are TGTGCCAGTAGTATTCAGGGGTATAGCAATCAGCCCCAGCATTTT. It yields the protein CASSIQGYSNQPQHF.